This T cell receptor (beta chain) comes out of a study of T cells after yellow fever vaccination. Overall study context: When fractions had low cell numbers, they were prepared with SMART-Seq v4 Ultra Low Input. Study results and limitations: A large majority of primary-vaccination clones showed up again after the booster (roughly 96% CD4, around 88% CD8). Bulk-population clonotypes that are abundant could appear as contaminants in FACS-sorted repertoires.

TCRdb reanalysed the 5' RACE reads using MiXCR and keeps one entry per CDR3 protein. The data contain 450,000 to 650,000 distinct CDR3 sequences, 21% of them singletons. In regard to this clonotype: What it recognizes is unknown.

V lost 2 bases and J 2 bases, leaving 13 bases between the germline ends. Germline lookup yields CDR1 MNHEY and CDR2 SMNVEV (reference sequence). This CDR3 is built from 16 residues. The chain has TRBV27 and TRBJ1-5, with D tentatively TRBD1 (5 bases). This specimen was PBMCs, taken roughly 20 days after the first yellow fever vaccination. This TCR was sampled from a man aged 18 to 30 who received the YFV17D yellow fever vaccine. The CDR3 here is CASSLGWGGGNQPQHF. In nucleotides, the CDR3 is TGTGCCAGCAGTTTAGGGTGGGGAGGGGGCAATCAGCCCCAGCATTTT.